This passage covers 14 T cell receptor beta chains from one sample sequenced in a study of cytomegalovirus exposure and HLA in healthy donors. PCR employed 60 Vbeta and 13 Jbeta primers. Sequencing used immunoSEQ multiplex PCR; TCRdb keeps in-frame clones, though not all of them. The sample data list roughly 33,000 clones. The sample was PBMCs. The receptors shown here come from a woman aged 35 to 49 in good health and CMV-seropositive.

J is TRBJ2-7 and V is TRBV19; 13 bases line up with TRBD2. Germline CDR1 is LNHDA and CDR2 is SQIVND (reference sequence). The CDR3 extends over 15 amino acids. Unmatched junction bases numbered 3, after V lost 4 bases and J lost 3 bases. The CDR3: CASSTGLAGVYEQYF. As DNA, the CDR3 is TGTGCCAGTAGTACAGGACTAGCGGGAGTCTACGAGCAGTACTTC.

V usage is TRBV4-3 and J usage is TRBJ2-5; 8 positions agree with TRBD1. The tail of the sequence fits TRBJ2-7 better, so the J call may be wrong. The CDR3 consists of 15 residues. CDR1 and CDR2 (germline): LGHNA, YSLEER. The CDR3 sequence is CASSPSQGASYEQYF. The CDR3 DNA sequence: TGCGCCAGCAGCCCGTCTCAGGGGGCCTCCTACGAGCAGTACTTC.

The CDR3 loop reads CASSLVGGGSLGYGYTF. The CDR3 coding sequence is TGTGCCAGCAGCTTAGTGGGAGGGGGGAGCCTCGGCTATGGCTACACCTTC. The chain carries TRBV7-2 and TRBJ1-2; tentative D call: TRBD1 (6 bases). V was clipped by 1 base and J by 4 bases, with 19 bases between them. The CDR3 spans 17 residues. CDR1 and CDR2 from the germline V gene are SGHTA and FQGNSA.

The CDR3 DNA reads TGTGCCAGCAGCCGGGACTCGGGGAACACTGAAGCTTTCTTT. Residues: CASSRDSGNTEAFF. This chain uses TRBV13 with TRBJ1-1, with D tentatively TRBD1 (5 bases). The germline V gene encodes CDR1 PRHDT and CDR2 FYEKMQ (reference sequence). V was clipped by 5 bases and J by 1 base, with 11 bases between them. This CDR3 region has 14 residues.

The gene calls are TRBV5-1 and TRBJ2-1, with 8 bases aligning to TRBD1. Trimming took 2 bases from V and 7 from J; bases not matched to a gene: 2. The length of the CDR3 is 13 residues. CDR1 is SGHRS, CDR2 YFSETQ, per germline. The CDR3 loop reads CASSFGQGNEQFF. CDR3 bases: TGCGCCAGCAGCTTTGGACAGGGTAATGAGCAGTTCTTC.

This chain uses TRBV30 with TRBJ1-2; D is uncertain. Trimming stripped 3 bases from V and 3 bases from J, with 14 bases between. Germline CDR1 is GTSNPN and CDR2 is SVGIG (reference sequence). There are 14 residues in the CDR3. The CDR3 spells CAWSTPGGYYGYTF. CDR3 bases: TGTGCCTGGAGCACCCCCGGAGGGTACTATGGCTACACCTTC.

This chain joins TRBV19 and TRBJ1-1; D unclear. CDR1 and CDR2 from the germline V gene are LNHDA and SQIVND (reference sequence). CDR3 length: 13 amino acids. V lost 7 bases and J lost 0, with 9 bases in between. The chain's CDR3 is CASTYDMNTEAFF. In DNA, the CDR3 is TGTGCCAGTACCTATGACATGAACACTGAAGCTTTCTTT.

About this clone: The junction shows a germline mismatch at one end, possibly a read error. The rearrangement links TRBV4-2 to TRBJ2-1; TRBD2 might be the D (6 bases). Per the germline V gene, CDR1 is LGHNA and CDR2 is YNFKEQ. The CDR3 spans 12 residues. CDR3 sequence (DNA): TGTGCCAGCAGCCAAGAAAGTCGGGAGCTCCTCTTC. This translates into CASSQESRELLF.

The chain couples TRBV5-1 to TRBJ2-5; D perhaps matches TRBD2 (5 bases). V dropped 0 bases and J dropped 0 bases, with 9 bases sitting between them. This CDR3 region has 15 residues. Germline assignment: CDR1 SGHRS and CDR2 YFSETQ. This chain's CDR3 is CASSLAPTNQETQYF. The CDR3 coding sequence is TGCGCCAGCAGCTTGGCCCCGACTAACCAAGAGACCCAGTACTTC.

The rearrangement uses TRBV2 and TRBJ1-4; TRBD1 is a possible D gene (5 bases). V was shortened by 10 bases and J by 2 bases, with 11 bases between the two germline ends. CDR3 length: 13 residues. Germline V gene data show CDR1 as SNHLY and CDR2 as FYNNEI. CDR3 sequence (DNA): TGTGCCAACTCGGGGGGTACTAATGAAAAACTGTTTTTT. It codes for CANSGGTNEKLFF.

V gene TRBV5-1 combines with J gene TRBJ2-7, with TRBD2 identical over 12 bases. Germline V lookup: CDR1 SGHRS, CDR2 YFSETQ. Germline trimming cut 3 bases from V and 6 bases from J; bases unmatched to any gene: 4. The CDR3 runs to 14 residues. In nucleotides, the CDR3 is TGCGCCAGCAGCTCTAGCGGGAGGGAACCCGAGCAGTACTTC. It specifies CASSSSGREPEQYF.

The chain joins TRBV6-5 to TRBJ2-5; 9 bases agree with TRBD2. J was trimmed by 6 bases and V by 5 bases; bases with no gene match: 7. Germline V gene sequence: CDR1 MNHEY, CDR2 SVGAGI. The CDR3 runs to 14 residues. This CDR3 reads CASSPLAGDQTQYF. The CDR3, as DNA: TGTGCCAGCAGTCCGTTAGCGGGAGACCAGACCCAGTACTTC.

The CDR3 loop is CSAGGGYEQYF. The DNA of the CDR3 is TGCAGCGCCGGCGGGGGTTACGAGCAGTACTTC. The chain employs TRBV29-1 and TRBJ2-7; TRBD2 aligns across 7 bases. V dropped 7 bases and J dropped 4; count of bases not matched to a gene: 4. From germline, CDR1 is SQVTM and CDR2 ANQGSEA. The CDR3 length is 11 residues.

This chain joins TRBV19 and TRBJ1-5, with a weak D call TRBD1 (6 bases). The CDR3 loop spans 15 amino acids. Germline values: CDR1 LNHDA, CDR2 SQIVND (reference sequence). V was trimmed by 5 bases and J by 7 bases, leaving 18 bases between them. CDR3 sequence (DNA): TGTGCCAGTAGTCTATCCGGGACATTTGCGCAGCCCCAGCATTTT. Translated: CASSLSGTFAQPQHF. The full variable domain, its missing parts supplied by reference TRBV19 and TRBJ1-5, is DGGITQSPKYLFRKEGQNVTLSCEQNLNHDAMYWYRQDPGQGLRLIYYSQIVNDFQKGDIAEGYSVSREKKESFPLTVTSAQKNPTAFYLCASSLSGTFAQPQHFGDGTRLSIL.